The 28 T cell receptor beta chains in this list originate from one sample, sequenced in a study of cytomegalovirus exposure and HLA in healthy donors. The PCR used 60 Vbeta and 13 Jbeta primers. The data were produced by immunoSEQ multiplex PCR, yet TCRdb's version contains in-frame clones alone and is incomplete. The profile covers about 120,000 clones, with roughly a tenth appearing a single time and less than 4% taken by the ten largest. Sequenced material: PBMCs. The receptors were sampled from a man in his thirties or forties in good health and CMV-seronegative.

This clone appeared a few times. V gene TRBV19 combines with J gene TRBJ2-2, with 9 bases lining up with TRBD1. The CDR3 has 16 residues. Germline V gene data show CDR1 as LNHDA and CDR2 as SQIVND (reference sequence). V was pared by 4 bases and J by 5 bases, with 8 bases of the junction left unmatched. The CDR3 coding sequence is TGTGCCAGTAGTACACATCCCGGGACAGGGACCGGGGAGCTGTTTTTT. Translating it yields CASSTHPGTGTGELFF. Based on the CDR3 plus reference TRBV19 and TRBJ2-2, the full variable domain is DGGITQSPKYLFRKEGQNVTLSCEQNLNHDAMYWYRQDPGQGLRLIYYSQIVNDFQKGDIAEGYSVSREKKESFPLTVTSAQKNPTAFYLCASSTHPGTGTGELFFGEGSRLTVL.

This chain links TRBV7-8 with TRBJ1-5, with a possible D match to TRBD1 (6 bases). Trimming removed 4 bases at V and 4 bases at J, with 14 bases between. This CDR3 is built from 15 residues. Germline V CDR1 and CDR2: SGHVS, FQNEAQ. This CDR3 reads CASSSGTDRNQPQHF. Here the CDR3 DNA reads TGTGCCAGCAGCTCGGGGACCGACAGGAATCAGCCCCAGCATTTT.

The chain links TRBV4-1 to TRBJ2-7; 9 bases are a match to TRBD1. The J segment lost 3 bases and the V segment lost 0 bases, leaving 3 bases of the junction unmatched. Per germline, CDR1 MGHRA and CDR2 YSYEKL. CDR3 length: 15 residues. CDR3 in DNA: TGCGCCAGCAGCCAAGAGGAGACAGGGGGCTACGAGCAGTACTTC. As protein: CASSQEETGGYEQYF.

This chain connects TRBV27 to TRBJ1-1; D is uncertain. Trimming stripped 0 bases from V and 8 bases from J, with 4 bases between. CDR3 length: 11 residues. Germline V lookup: CDR1 MNHEY, CDR2 SMNVEV (reference sequence). In DNA, the CDR3 is TGTGCCAGCAGTTTATCCCGGGAAGCTTTCTTT. It codes for CASSLSREAFF.

V and J are TRBV7-9 and TRBJ1-2, with a tentative D call TRBD1 (6 bases). The germline gives CDR1 SEHNR, CDR2 FQNEAQ (reference sequence). CDR3 size: 16 residues. V was cut by 7 bases and J by 2 bases, with 20 bases left in between. CDR3 sequence reads: CASTPEGGPKNYGYTF. The DNA of the CDR3 is TGTGCCAGCACCCCAGAGGGGGGGCCAAAAAACTATGGCTACACCTTC.

About this clone: A read error is likely, as this CDR3 ends without the conserved phenylalanine or tryptophan. This chain joins TRBV7-9 and TRBJ1-2; D gene uncertain. Germline CDR1 reads SEHNR; CDR2 reads FQNEAQ (reference sequence). The CDR3 runs 12 residues. V dropped 0 bases and J dropped 1 base, with 0 bases sitting between them. The CDR3 DNA reads TGTGCCAGCAGCTTAGCTAACTATGGCTACACCGTC. Amino acid sequence: CASSLANYGYTV.

The rearrangement links TRBV27 to TRBJ2-6; 8 bases match TRBD1. Germline V gene data show CDR1 as MNHEY and CDR2 as SMNVEV (reference sequence). With V trimmed by 6 bases and J by 0 bases, 13 bases remained unmatched. This CDR3 is 19 amino acids long. The CDR3 loop reads CASRGGQGGFLSGANVLTF. CDR3 in DNA: TGTGCCAGCAGGGGTGGACAGGGCGGCTTCCTCTCTGGGGCCAACGTCCTGACTTTC.

The table lists this clone with a few counts. The CDR3 sequence is CASGLSVNTEAFF. CDR3 DNA: TGTGCTAGTGGTTTGTCAGTGAACACTGAAGCTTTCTTT. The genes are TRBV12-5 and TRBJ1-1; D ambiguous. The CDR3 is made up of 13 amino acids. The germline V gene encodes CDR1 LGHNT and CDR2 FRNRAP. Trimming cost V 2 bases and J 0 bases, with 4 bases left between them. Full variable domain (remainder filled in from reference TRBV12-5 and TRBJ1-1): DARVTQTPRHKVTEMGQEVTMRCQPILGHNTVFWYRQTMMQGLELLAYFRNRAPLDDSGMPKDRFSAEMPDATLATLKIQPSEPRDSAVYFCASGLSVNTEAFFGQGTRLTVV.

The chain employs TRBV6-1 and TRBJ2-7; D is possibly TRBD1 (5 bases). From germline, CDR1 is MNHNS and CDR2 SASEGT. Trimming pared 1 base from V and 6 bases from J, leaving 13 bases between. The CDR3 is made up of 14 amino acids. The CDR3 spells CASSEVPGLGEQYF. DNA for the CDR3: TGTGCCAGCAGTGAAGTGCCAGGGCTCGGCGAGCAGTACTTC.

J is TRBJ2-3 and V is TRBV7-8; 9 nucleotides agree with TRBD2. CDR1 SGHVS and CDR2 FQNEAQ come from the germline V gene. J was trimmed by 5 bases and V by 0 bases; bases with no gene match: 12. The CDR3 consists of 18 residues. The CDR3 nucleotides are TGTGCCAGCAGCTTAGCGCGGTTTGATAGCGGGAGAGGAGATACGCAGTATTTT. Translated, it gives CASSLARFDSGRGDTQYF.

The sample holds a few counts of this clone. The chain recombines TRBV5-6 with TRBJ2-7; D remains ambiguous. Germline-derived CDR1 and CDR2 are SGHDT and YYEEEE. The CDR3 spans 11 residues. The V end lost 4 bases, the J end lost 4 bases, and 6 bases lay between the germline ends. The CDR3 nucleotides are TGTGCCAGCAGCCAAGAGTACGAGCAGTACTTC. Translated, it gives CASSQEYEQYF.

The chain recombines TRBV29-1 with TRBJ2-2; 8 bases match TRBD1. V gave up 6 bases and J gave up 1 base; unmatched junction bases: 7. The CDR3 consists of 15 residues. Germline CDR1 and CDR2: SQVTM and ANQGSEA. CDR3 sequence: CSVGTGDMNTGELFF. CDR3 DNA sequence: TGCAGCGTCGGGACAGGAGACATGAACACCGGGGAGCTGTTTTTT.

The sample holds a few counts of this clone. The chain joins TRBV7-9 to TRBJ1-5, with 11 bases fitting TRBD1. The CDR3 loop spans 16 amino acids. Unmatched junction bases numbered 8, after V lost 5 bases and J lost 5 bases. The V gene's germline CDR1 is SEHNR and CDR2 FQNEAQ (reference sequence). The CDR3 DNA is TGTGCCAGCAGCCCGTGGACAGGGGGCACGGATCAGCCCCAGCATTTT. Amino acids: CASSPWTGGTDQPQHF.

The table lists this clone with a few counts. The rearrangement links TRBV5-4 to TRBJ2-5, with 8 bases that match TRBD2. The CDR3 sequence is 12 residues long. Trimming at V came to 6 bases and at J to 5 bases, leaving 3 bases not matched to a gene. The germline V gene has CDR1 SGHNT and CDR2 YYREEE (reference sequence). The CDR3 bases are TGTGCCAGCAAACCGGGGGGGGAGACCCAGTACTTC. Amino acid sequence: CASKPGGETQYF. Variable domain in full (rest from reference TRBV5-4 and TRBJ2-5): ETGVTQSPTHLIKTRGQQVTLRCSSQSGHNTVSWYQQALGQGPQFIFQYYREEENGRGNFPPRFSGLQFPNYSSELNVNALELDDSALYLCASKPGGETQYFGPGTRLLVL.

The gene calls are TRBV6-1 and TRBJ2-7, with 10 bases aligning to TRBD1. Germline trimming cut 2 bases from V and 4 bases from J; bases unmatched to any gene: 5. Germline values: CDR1 MNHNS, CDR2 SASEGT. The CDR3 totals 15 residues. CDR3 coding DNA: TGTGCCAGCAGTGAACAACGACAGGGGGCGTACGAGCAGTACTTC. As protein: CASSEQRQGAYEQYF.

CDR3 region: CASSAPGTARAYEQYF. CDR3 nucleotides: TGTGCCAGCAGTGCCCCCGGGACAGCCCGAGCCTACGAGCAGTACTTC. The V gene is TRBV6-1, the J gene TRBJ2-7; 7 bases agree with TRBD1. From germline, CDR1 is MNHNS and CDR2 SASEGT. Losses at the gene ends were 4 bases for V and 2 bases for J; bases not matched to a gene: 11. The CDR3 length is 16 residues.

On this clone: Other DNA variants within this sample encode the same CDR3. The J gene is TRBJ1-2, the V gene TRBV10-2; TRBD1 agrees at 7 bases. V lost 4 bases, J lost 10 bases, and 9 bases stayed unmatched. Germline CDR1 WSHSY, CDR2 SAAADI. The CDR3 is made up of 13 amino acids. CDR3 amino acids: CASSALRGTDYTF. For the CDR3, the DNA is TGCGCCAGCAGTGCCCTCAGGGGGACAGACTACACCTTC.

This clone has a handful of counts. Germline is not matched at one junction end, which may reflect a read error. V and J are TRBV7-7 and TRBJ2-3; D may be TRBD1 (6 bases). Germline CDR1 and CDR2: SSHAT and FNYEAQ (reference sequence). This CDR3 spans 14 amino acids. The CDR3 DNA reads as TGTGCTAGCAGCTTAGAGGGGGTTTCGGGTACGCAGTATTTT. This codes for CASSLEGVSGTQYF.

This clone was detected only a few times. The rearrangement uses TRBV14 and TRBJ2-1; a possible D gene is TRBD2 (7 bases). CDR3 size: 15 residues. Between the trimmed V and J ends, which lost 1 base and 4 bases, there was a span of 11 bases. Germline-derived CDR1 and CDR2 are SGHDN and FVKESK. The CDR3 bases are TGTGCCAGCAGCCAAGTGGGGGGGGCATACAATGAGCAGTTCTTC. The encoded protein is CASSQVGGAYNEQFF.

This chain connects TRBV5-1 to TRBJ1-6; tentatively, D is TRBD1 (6 bases). The CDR3 runs to 15 residues. The V end lost 0 bases, the J end lost 7 bases, and 11 bases lay between the germline ends. Per the germline V gene, CDR1 is SGHRS and CDR2 is YFSETQ. Here the CDR3 reads CASSLDGGGNSPLHF. The CDR3 bases are TGCGCCAGCAGCTTGGATGGGGGCGGAAATTCACCCCTCCACTTT.

This clone has a handful of counts. This sequence joins TRBV28 and TRBJ1-1; D gene unclear. V was clipped by 5 bases and J by 2 bases, with 9 bases between them. Germline CDR1 and CDR2: MDHEN and SYDVKM. The CDR3 contains 13 residues. CDR3 residues: CASSQVINTEAFF. CDR3 bases: TGTGCCAGCAGTCAGGTCATCAACACTGAAGCTTTCTTT. The whole variable domain, filled in from reference TRBV28 and TRBJ1-1, reads DVKVTQSSRYLVKRTGEKVFLECVQDMDHENMFWYRQDPGLGLRLIYFSYDVKMKEKGDIPEGYSVSREKKERFSLILESASTNQTSMYLCASSQVINTEAFFGQGTRLTVV.

A remark on this clone: Other nucleotide sequences from this sample produce the same CDR3. This chain joins TRBV28 and TRBJ2-3, with TRBD2 identical over 10 bases. With V trimmed by 7 bases and J by 1 base, 11 bases remained unmatched. In germline, CDR1 is MDHEN, CDR2 SYDVKM. The CDR3 is 17 amino acids. The CDR3 DNA reads as TGTGCCAGCACCCCAGGGAGCGGGAGGGCGGGCACAGATACGCAGTATTTT. Protein product: CASTPGSGRAGTDTQYF.

This chain joins TRBV25-1 and TRBJ2-1, with D possibly TRBD2 on 6 matching bases. Trimming stripped 4 bases from V and 2 bases from J, with 15 bases between. CDR1 and CDR2 from the germline V gene are MGHDK and SYGVNS. The CDR3 is 16 amino acids. The CDR3 nucleotides are TGTGCCAGCAGTGGAGGAGGGCTACCCACCTACAATGAGCAGTTCTTC. It specifies CASSGGGLPTYNEQFF.

The chain carries TRBV7-9 and TRBJ2-3; possibly TRBD2 for D (7 bases). The CDR3 is 16 residues long. The ends were cut back, 1 base at V and 2 bases at J, with 13 bases in the middle. CDR1 is SEHNR and CDR2 is FQNEAQ in the germline V gene (reference sequence). Here the CDR3 reads CASSLVGGGVTDTQYF. The CDR3 region has the DNA TGTGCCAGCAGCTTAGTTGGGGGGGGCGTCACAGATACGCAGTATTTT.

This chain links TRBV2 with TRBJ2-7; a possible D gene is TRBD2 (5 bases). The V gene's germline CDR1 is SNHLY and CDR2 FYNNEI. The CDR3 has 13 residues. The germline V and J ends were trimmed by 7 bases and 5 bases, with 15 bases remaining between them. CDR3 nucleotides: TGTGCCAGCAATGAGCGGACTCTTCACGAGCAGTACTTC. Translated, it gives CASNERTLHEQYF.

J is TRBJ1-5 and V is TRBV6-1, with unresolved D. Germline V lookup: CDR1 MNHNS, CDR2 SASEGT. Trimming cost V 6 bases and J 2 bases, with 8 bases left between them. The CDR3 runs to 13 residues. As DNA, the CDR3 is TGTGCCAGCAGCCGGGATGGCAATCAGCCCCAGCATTTT. It codes for CASSRDGNQPQHF.

This clone came up a few times. The J gene is TRBJ2-7, the V gene TRBV2; a possible D gene is TRBD1 (7 bases). Trimming shortened V by 4 bases and J by 0 bases, and 16 bases separated the two germline ends. Per the germline V gene, CDR1 is SNHLY and CDR2 is FYNNEI. The CDR3 length is 16 residues. DNA for the CDR3: TGTGCCAGCAGTGCCCTAGCAGGGGGGCCCTCCTACGAGCAGTACTTC. Its translation: CASSALAGGPSYEQYF.

This clone was counted between two and nine times. The gene calls are TRBV9 and TRBJ2-5; weak D call: TRBD1 (5 bases). The V end lost 0 bases, the J end lost 2 bases, and 8 bases lay between the germline ends. The CDR3 length is 14 residues. The germline CDR1 and CDR2 sequences are SGDLS and YYNGEE. The CDR3 region is CASSVATGQETQYF. The CDR3 nucleotides are TGTGCCAGCAGCGTAGCTACAGGTCAAGAGACCCAGTACTTC.